Below are 15 T cell receptor beta chains sequenced from a single sample in a study of blood T cell repertoires in COVID-19. Measured with immunoSEQ multiplex PCR; TCRdb has only the in-frame clones, and not every one. The sample consists of roughly 120,000 clones, just under 90% of them appearing once. Specimen: peripheral blood. These receptors all stem from a woman aged 50 to 65 with acute or convalescent COVID-19.

The gene calls are TRBV9 and TRBJ1-1, with TRBD1 identical over 8 bases. Germline CDR1 SGDLS, CDR2 YYNGEE. V was clipped by 1 base and J by 2 bases; unmatched bases: 10. This CDR3 region has 17 residues. In DNA, the CDR3 is TGTGCCAGCAGCGTATACCAGGGGGCCAACATTAACACTGAAGCTTTCTTT. This gives the protein CASSVYQGANINTEAFF.

The genes are TRBV10-3 and TRBJ1-2, with 7 bases fitting TRBD1. There are 16 residues in the CDR3. The junction had 8 bases not matched to a gene; V was cut back by 0 bases and J by 4 bases. The germline V gene encodes CDR1 ENHRY and CDR2 SYGVKD. CDR3 in amino acids: CAISESLGRGSYGYTF. As DNA, the CDR3 is TGTGCCATCAGTGAGTCTCTGGGCAGGGGGTCCTATGGCTACACCTTC.

This chain connects TRBV5-1 to TRBJ2-1, with 9 nucleotides matching TRBD1. After removal of 2 bases from V and 16 bases from J, the junction contained 7 bases not matched to a gene. CDR1 is SGHRS, CDR2 YFSETQ, per germline. This CDR3 is 12 amino acids long. The CDR3 sequence is CASSFTGTGPFF. In DNA, the CDR3 is TGCGCCAGCAGCTTTACCGGGACAGGGCCTTTCTTC.

This sequence joins TRBV3-1 (or the pseudogene TRBV3-2) and TRBJ1-5; D ambiguous. The CDR3 is 14 residues long. Trimming took 5 bases from V and 2 from J, leaving 10 bases between them. The germline CDR1 and CDR2 sequences are LGHDT and YNNKEL (reference sequence). This CDR3 is CASSTNGGNQPQHF. CDR3 DNA sequence: TGTGCCAGCAGCACAAATGGTGGCAATCAGCCCCAGCATTTT.

This chain uses TRBV5-4 with TRBJ1-1; D unclear. CDR1 SGHNT and CDR2 YYREEE come from the germline V gene (reference sequence). This CDR3 spans 14 amino acids. V dropped 0 bases and J dropped 0 bases, with 6 bases sitting between them. As DNA, the CDR3 is TGTGCCAGCAGCTTGGTCGGGGTGAACACTGAAGCTTTCTTT. As protein: CASSLVGVNTEAFF.

The chain recombines TRBV5-4 with TRBJ1-2, with D tentatively TRBD1 (6 bases). Germline V lookup: CDR1 SGHNT, CDR2 YYREEE (reference sequence). V dropped 4 bases and J dropped 5 bases, with 18 bases sitting between them. The CDR3 totals 15 residues. The CDR3 DNA sequence: TGTGCCAGCAGCCCCTTGGAACAGGGACAATATGGCTACACCTTC. Translation: CASSPLEQGQYGYTF.

The V call is TRBV11-2, the J call TRBJ2-7, with D perhaps matching TRBD2 (6 bases). This CDR3 comprises 15 residues. V lost 4 bases to trimming and J lost 2 bases, with 15 bases between them. Germline CDR1 is SGHAT and CDR2 is FQNNGV. The CDR3 nucleotides read TGTGCCAGCAGCTCCGGCCGTAGCGGAGCCTACGAGCAGTACTTC. It codes for CASSSGRSGAYEQYF.

The chain combines TRBV19 with TRBJ2-7; tentative D call: TRBD1 (6 bases). The CDR3 runs 14 residues. V shed 1 base and J shed 5 bases, with 12 bases lying between them. The germline gives CDR1 LNHDA, CDR2 SQIVND (reference sequence). The CDR3 is CASSIGQGSNEQYF. Written as DNA, the CDR3 is TGTGCCAGTAGTATAGGTCAGGGGTCGAACGAGCAGTACTTC.

V usage is TRBV19 and J usage is TRBJ1-2, with D maybe TRBD1 (5 bases). This CDR3 spans 15 amino acids. In germline, CDR1 is LNHDA, CDR2 SQIVND (reference sequence). Trimming took 1 base from V and 8 from J, leaving 17 bases between them. CDR3 in amino acids: CASSIGGGAVWGYTF. The CDR3 nucleotides read TGTGCCAGTAGTATAGGGGGAGGGGCAGTTTGGGGCTACACCTTC. Full variable domain (missing parts from reference TRBV19 and TRBJ1-2): DGGITQSPKYLFRKEGQNVTLSCEQNLNHDAMYWYRQDPGQGLRLIYYSQIVNDFQKGDIAEGYSVSREKKESFPLTVTSAQKNPTAFYLCASSIGGGAVWGYTFGSGTRLTVV.

This rearrangement joins TRBV5-4 to TRBJ2-2, with 7 bases identical to TRBD2. V shed 2 bases and J 2 bases; nucleotides not matched to a gene: 3. This CDR3 region has 15 residues. CDR1 and CDR2 (germline): SGHNT, YYREEE (reference sequence). The CDR3 DNA reads TGTGCCAGCAGCTTCCCTAGCGGAAACACCGGGGAGCTGTTTTTT. Translating it yields CASSFPSGNTGELFF.

This chain connects TRBV6-2 or TRBV6-3 to TRBJ1-5; 10 bases agree with TRBD1. Trimming cost V 5 bases and J 6 bases; bases outside gene matches: 4. The CDR3 spans 14 residues. Germline CDR1 MNHEY, CDR2 SVGEGT. The CDR3 sequence: CASSRRQGAQPQHF. CDR3 in DNA: TGTGCCAGCAGTCGACGACAGGGGGCTCAGCCCCAGCATTTT.

This rearrangement joins TRBV5-6 to TRBJ2-5; 7 positions match TRBD2. The trim removed 4 bases at V and 1 base at J, leaving 10 bases unmatched. The CDR3 spans 16 residues. Germline V CDR1 and CDR2: SGHDT, YYEEEE. CDR3 DNA: TGTGCCAGCAGCCAAAGCGGGGCGGGATTCCAAGAGACCCAGTACTTC. This encodes CASSQSGAGFQETQYF.

The chain is built from TRBV18 and TRBJ1-5; D ambiguous. CDR1 is KGHSH, CDR2 LQKENI, per germline. The CDR3 spans 14 residues. Trimming cost V 6 bases and J 6 bases, with 15 bases left between them. This CDR3 is CASSPQDTSQPQHF. The CDR3 nucleotides are TGTGCCAGCTCCCCGCAGGATACGAGTCAGCCCCAGCATTTT. The complete variable domain, with remaining parts taken from reference TRBV18 and TRBJ1-5, reads NAGVMQNPRHLVRRRGQEARLRCSPMKGHSHVYWYRQLPEEGLKFMVYLQKENIIDESGMPKERFSAEFPKEGPSILRIQQVVRGDSAAYFCASSPQDTSQPQHFGDGTRLSIL.

This chain joins TRBV29-1 and TRBJ1-2, with 9 bases aligning to TRBD1. The CDR3 spans 13 residues. Looked up from germline, CDR1 is SQVTM and CDR2 is ANQGSEA. V lost 4 bases to trimming and J lost 5 bases; unmatched junction nucleotides: 5. CDR3 bases: TGCAGCGTTGTACAGGGGGCTGGGTATGGCTACACCTTC. Protein: CSVVQGAGYGYTF.

This clone was counted once. V and J are TRBV5-5 and TRBJ2-3; D might be TRBD1 (6 bases). V lost 2 bases to trimming and J lost 1 base, with 17 bases between them. Looked up from germline, CDR1 is SGHKS and CDR2 is YYEKEE (reference sequence). The CDR3 extends over 17 amino acids. DNA of the CDR3: TGTGCCAGCAGCTTCCAACAGGGAGTATCTCGCACAGATACGCAGTATTTT. It specifies CASSFQQGVSRTDTQYF.